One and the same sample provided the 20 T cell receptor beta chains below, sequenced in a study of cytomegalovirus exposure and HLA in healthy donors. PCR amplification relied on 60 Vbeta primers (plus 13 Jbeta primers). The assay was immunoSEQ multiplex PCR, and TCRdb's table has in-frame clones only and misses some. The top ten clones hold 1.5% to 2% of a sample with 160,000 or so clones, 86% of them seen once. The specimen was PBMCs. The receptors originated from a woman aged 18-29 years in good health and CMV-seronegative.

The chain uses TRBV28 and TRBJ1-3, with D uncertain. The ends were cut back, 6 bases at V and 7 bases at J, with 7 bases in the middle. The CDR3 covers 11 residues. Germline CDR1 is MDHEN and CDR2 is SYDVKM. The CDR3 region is CASSLGNTIYF. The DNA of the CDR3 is TGTGCCAGCAGCCTCGGGAACACCATATATTTT.

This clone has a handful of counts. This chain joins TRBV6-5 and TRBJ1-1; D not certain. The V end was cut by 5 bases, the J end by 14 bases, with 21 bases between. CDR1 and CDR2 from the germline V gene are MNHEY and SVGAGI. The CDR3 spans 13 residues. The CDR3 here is CASSEEAHNAAFF. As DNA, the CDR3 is TGTGCCAGCAGTGAAGAGGCCCATAACGCAGCCTTCTTT.

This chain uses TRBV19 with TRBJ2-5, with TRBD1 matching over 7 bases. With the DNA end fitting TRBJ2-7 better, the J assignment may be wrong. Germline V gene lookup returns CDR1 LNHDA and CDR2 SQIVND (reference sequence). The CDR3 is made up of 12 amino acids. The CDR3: CATGQGAYEQYF. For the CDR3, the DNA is TGTGCCACAGGGCAGGGGGCCTACGAGCAGTACTTC.

In DNA form, the CDR3 reads TGTGCCAGCAGCCCAAGGAGCTCCTACGAGCAGTACTTC. Residues: CASSPRSSYEQYF. V usage is TRBV11-3 and J usage is TRBJ2-5; D call uncertain. TRBJ2-7 explains the end of the DNA better; the J call may be wrong. Germline assignment: CDR1 SGHNT and CDR2 YENEEA. The CDR3 spans 13 residues.

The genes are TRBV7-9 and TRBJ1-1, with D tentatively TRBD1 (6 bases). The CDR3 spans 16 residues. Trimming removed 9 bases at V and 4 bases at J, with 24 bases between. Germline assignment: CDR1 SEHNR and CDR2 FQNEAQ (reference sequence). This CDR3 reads CARPGAHRRGGTEAFF. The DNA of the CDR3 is TGTGCCAGGCCTGGGGCCCATCGCCGAGGGGGCACTGAAGCTTTCTTT.

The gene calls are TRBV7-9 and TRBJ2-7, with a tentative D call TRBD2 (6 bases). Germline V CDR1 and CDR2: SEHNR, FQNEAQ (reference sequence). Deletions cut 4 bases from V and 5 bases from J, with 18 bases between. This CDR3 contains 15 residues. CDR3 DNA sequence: TGTGCCAGCAGCTGGGACTCGTCCCCTTCCGACGAGCAGTACTTC. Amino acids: CASSWDSSPSDEQYF.

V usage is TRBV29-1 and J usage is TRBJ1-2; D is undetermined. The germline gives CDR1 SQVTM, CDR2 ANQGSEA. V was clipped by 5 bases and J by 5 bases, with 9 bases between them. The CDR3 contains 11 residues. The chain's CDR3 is CSVRSEYGYTF. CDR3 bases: TGCAGCGTTAGATCGGAGTATGGCTACACCTTC.

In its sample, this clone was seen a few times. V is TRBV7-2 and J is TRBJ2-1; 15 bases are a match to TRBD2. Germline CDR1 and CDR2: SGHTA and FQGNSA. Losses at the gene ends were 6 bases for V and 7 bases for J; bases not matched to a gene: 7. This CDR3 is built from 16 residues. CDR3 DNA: TGTGCCAGCAGGTCGGGACTAGCGGGGGGCGGGAATGAGCAGTTCTTC. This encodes CASRSGLAGGGNEQFF.

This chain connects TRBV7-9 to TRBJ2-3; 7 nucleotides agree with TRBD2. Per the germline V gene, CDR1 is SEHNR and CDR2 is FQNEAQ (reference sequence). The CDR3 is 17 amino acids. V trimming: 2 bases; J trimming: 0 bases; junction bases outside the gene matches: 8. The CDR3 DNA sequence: TGTGCCAGCAGCTTATCGGTGGGCGGGGGAAGCACAGATACGCAGTATTTT. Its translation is CASSLSVGGGSTDTQYF.

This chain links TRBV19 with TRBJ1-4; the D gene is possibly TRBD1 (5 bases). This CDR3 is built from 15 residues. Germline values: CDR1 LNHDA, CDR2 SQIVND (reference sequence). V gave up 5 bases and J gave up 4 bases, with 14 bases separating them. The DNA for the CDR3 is TGTGCCAGTAGTCCGTGGGGGAGGATTAATGAAAAACTGTTTTTT. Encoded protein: CASSPWGRINEKLFF.

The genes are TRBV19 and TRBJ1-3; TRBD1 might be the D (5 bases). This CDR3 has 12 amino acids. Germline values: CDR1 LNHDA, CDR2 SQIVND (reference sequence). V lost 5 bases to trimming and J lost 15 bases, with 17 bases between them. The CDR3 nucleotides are TGTGCCAGTAGTGGGGGACTGGACCTGACATATTTT. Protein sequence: CASSGGLDLTYF.

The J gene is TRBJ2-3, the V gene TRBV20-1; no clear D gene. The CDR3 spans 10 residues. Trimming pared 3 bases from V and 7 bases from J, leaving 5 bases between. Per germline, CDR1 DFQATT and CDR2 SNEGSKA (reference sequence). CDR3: CSASLNTQYF. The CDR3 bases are TGCAGTGCTAGTCTAAATACGCAGTATTTT.

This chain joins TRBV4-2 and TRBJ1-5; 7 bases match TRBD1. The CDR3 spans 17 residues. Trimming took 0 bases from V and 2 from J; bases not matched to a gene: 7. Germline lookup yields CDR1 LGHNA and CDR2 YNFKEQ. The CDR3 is CASSQDSQGEGNQPQHF. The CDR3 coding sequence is TGTGCCAGCAGCCAAGATTCCCAGGGGGAGGGCAATCAGCCCCAGCATTTT.

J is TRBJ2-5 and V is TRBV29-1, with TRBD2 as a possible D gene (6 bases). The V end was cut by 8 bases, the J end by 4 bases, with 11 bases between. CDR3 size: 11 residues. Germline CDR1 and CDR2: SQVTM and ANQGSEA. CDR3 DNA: TGCAGCCTCACGCGGGGAGAGACCCAGTACTTC. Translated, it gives CSLTRGETQYF.

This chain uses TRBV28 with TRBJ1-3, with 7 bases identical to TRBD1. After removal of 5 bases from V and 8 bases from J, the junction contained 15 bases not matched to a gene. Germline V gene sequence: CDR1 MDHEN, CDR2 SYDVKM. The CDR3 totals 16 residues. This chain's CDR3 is CASSPPQGQRGDTIYF. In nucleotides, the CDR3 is TGTGCCAGCAGTCCCCCCCAGGGACAGAGGGGAGACACCATATATTTT.

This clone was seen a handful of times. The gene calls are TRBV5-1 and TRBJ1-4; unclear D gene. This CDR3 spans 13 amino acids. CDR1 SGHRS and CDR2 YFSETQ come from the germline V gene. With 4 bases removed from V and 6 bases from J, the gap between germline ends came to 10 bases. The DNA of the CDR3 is TGCGCCAGCAGCCCCCTTAGTCATGAAAAACTGTTTTTT. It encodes CASSPLSHEKLFF. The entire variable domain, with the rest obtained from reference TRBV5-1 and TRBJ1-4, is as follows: KAGVTQTPRYLIKTRGQQVTLSCSPISGHRSVSWYQQTPGQGLQFLFEYFSETQRNKGNFPGRFSGRQFSNSRSEMNVSTLELGDSALYLCASSPLSHEKLFFGSGTQLSVL.

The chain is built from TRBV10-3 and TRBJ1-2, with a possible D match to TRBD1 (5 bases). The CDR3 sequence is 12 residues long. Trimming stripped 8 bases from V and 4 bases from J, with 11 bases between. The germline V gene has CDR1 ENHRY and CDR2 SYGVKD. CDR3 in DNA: TGTGCCATCCGGGGGTCCGCCTATGGCTACACCTTC. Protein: CAIRGSAYGYTF.

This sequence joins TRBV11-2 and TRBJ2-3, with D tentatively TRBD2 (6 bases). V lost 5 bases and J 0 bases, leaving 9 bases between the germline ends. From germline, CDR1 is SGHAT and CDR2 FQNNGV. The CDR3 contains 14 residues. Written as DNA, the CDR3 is TGTGCCAGCAGCGTAGGGACTAGCACAGATACGCAGTATTTT. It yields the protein CASSVGTSTDTQYF.

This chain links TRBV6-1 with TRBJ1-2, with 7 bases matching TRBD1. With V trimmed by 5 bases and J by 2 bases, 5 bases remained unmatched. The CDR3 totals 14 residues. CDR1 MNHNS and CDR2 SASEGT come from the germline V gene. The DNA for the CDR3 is TGTGCCAGCAGTCCCGGGACAGACAACTATGGCTACACCTTC. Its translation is CASSPGTDNYGYTF.

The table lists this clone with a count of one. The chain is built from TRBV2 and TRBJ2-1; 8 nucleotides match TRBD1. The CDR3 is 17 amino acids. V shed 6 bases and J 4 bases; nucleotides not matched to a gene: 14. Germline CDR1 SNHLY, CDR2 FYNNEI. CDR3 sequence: CASSPSWTGLAYNEQFF. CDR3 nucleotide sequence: TGTGCCAGCAGCCCCTCCTGGACAGGGCTCGCGTACAATGAGCAGTTCTTC.